Sequencing of this T cell receptor beta chain was carried out in a study of control samples from healthy donors and cancer patients. Generated by immunoSEQ multiplex PCR, the TCRdb table keeps only in-frame clones and is missing some. The repertoire holds more than 65,000 clones, with about 90% as singletons. In germline, CDR1 is WSHSY, CDR2 SAAADI. V gave up 6 bases and J gave up 0 bases; unmatched junction bases: 5. This CDR3 is 16 amino acids long. The TCR sequence derives from a woman aged 55-70 years with head and neck cancer. The sequencing input was PBMCs. The genes are TRBV10-2 and TRBJ2-6, with TRBD1 matching over 7 bases. The CDR3 loop is CASRRDSNSGANVLTF. The CDR3 DNA reads as TGCGCCAGCAGAAGGGACAGCAACTCTGGGGCCAACGTCCTGACTTTC.